These T cell receptor beta chains were read from a single sample in a study of a mutant IDH1 vaccine in newly diagnosed glioma. The antigens for these receptors are not known. Measured with immunoSEQ multiplex PCR; TCRdb has only the in-frame clones, and not every one. Of almost 85,000 clones in the sample, approximately 85% are singletons; the top ten hold roughly 2.2%. The sample was PBMCs, taken from a glioma patient whose treatment included an IDH1 peptide vaccine. The receptor set was obtained from a man between 25 and 39 years old with glioma. Some clones in this sample may be carry-over from other donors' samples. Both conserved end residues are part of each CDR3. The D gene is left open where the match is weak. A row's size may be missing; if present it is once, few, many or a size class.

J: TRBJ2-3
D: NA
size: NA
V: TRBV9
DNA: TGTGCCAGCGCGGAGGGGCTGGCAGATACGCAGTATTTT
CDR3: CASAEGLADTQYF

J: TRBJ1-2
D: NA
size: NA
V: TRBV9
DNA: TGTGCCAGCAGCGTAGAGACGGACTATGGCTACACCTTC
CDR3: CASSVETDYGYTF

J: TRBJ2-1
D: TRBD2
size: NA
V: TRBV7-2
DNA: TGTGCCAGCAGCTCCTCGGGTAGCGGGGCGGATGAGCAGTTCTTC
CDR3: CASSSSGSGADEQFF

J: TRBJ1-4
D: NA
size: NA
V: TRBV4-3
DNA: TGCGCCAGCAGCCAGCGAGGGTTTAATGAAAAACTGTTTTTT
CDR3: CASSQRGFNEKLFF

J: TRBJ2-7
D: NA
size: NA
V: TRBV27
DNA: TGTGCCAGCAGTTTCGGGGGGCGCGACGAGCAGTACTTC
CDR3: CASSFGGRDEQYF

J: TRBJ2-3
D: TRBD2
size: once
V: TRBV6-6
DNA: TGTGCCAGCAGTATTAGCGGGGCCACAGATACGCAGTATTTT
CDR3: CASSISGATDTQYF

J: TRBJ1-5
D: NA
size: NA
V: TRBV18
DNA: TGTGCCAGCTCACCAGAAGGGGGGAACAATCAGCCCCAGCATTTT
CDR3: CASSPEGGNNQPQHF

J: TRBJ1-2
D: NA
size: NA
V: TRBV5-5
DNA: TGTGCCAGCAGCTTGGGGGCAGGCAACCCCTATGGCTACACCTTC
CDR3: CASSLGAGNPYGYTF

J: TRBJ2-7
D: TRBD2
size: NA
V: TRBV7-2
DNA: TGTGCCAGCAGCCCCGGCGGGGGGAGGGGTGCCGAGCAGTACTTC
CDR3: CASSPGGGRGAEQYF

J: TRBJ2-3
D: NA
size: NA
V: TRBV7-9
DNA: TGTGCCAGCGCGGGCCCCCTCGTTGTGGATACGCAGTATTTT
CDR3: CASAGPLVVDTQYF

J: TRBJ2-7
D: NA
size: NA
V: TRBV14
DNA: TGTGCCAGCAGCCTTATTCCCTCCTACGAGCAGTACTTC
CDR3: CASSLIPSYEQYF

J: TRBJ1-1
D: NA
size: NA
V: TRBV5-1
DNA: TGCGCCAGCAGCTTGGGGACAGATCTAGAAGCTTTCTTT
CDR3: CASSLGTDLEAFF

J: TRBJ1-2
D: NA
size: once
V: TRBV18
DNA: TGTGCCAGCTCACCGGGGCAGACTAACTATGGCTACACCTTC
CDR3: CASSPGQTNYGYTF

J: TRBJ1-1
D: NA
size: NA
V: TRBV6-5
DNA: TGTGCCAGCAAAGGGACGAGTACTGAAGCTTTCTTT
CDR3: CASKGTSTEAFF

J: TRBJ2-7
D: NA
size: NA
V: TRBV28
DNA: TGTGCCAGCAAACAGGGAAACGAGCAGTACTTC
CDR3: CASKQGNEQYF

J: TRBJ1-1
D: NA
size: NA
V: TRBV5-4
DNA: TGCGCCAGCAGCCCAAGGGGAGATCTTACTGAAGCTTTCTTT
CDR3: CASSPRGDLTEAFF

J: TRBJ1-4
D: TRBD1
size: NA
V: TRBV19
DNA: TGTGCCAGTAGTCCCGGGGGCCGGCAGGGGGATGAAAAACTGTTTTTT
CDR3: CASSPGGRQGDEKLFF

J: TRBJ1-2
D: NA
size: NA
V: TRBV28
DNA: TGTGCCAGCACCCTGACAGGACCTTACTATGGCTACACCTTC
CDR3: CASTLTGPYYGYTF

J: TRBJ2-3
D: TRBD1
size: NA
V: TRBV2
DNA: TGTGCCAGCAGCGGACAGGGGATGCGGTATACGCAGTATTTT
CDR3: CASSGQGMRYTQYF

J: TRBJ2-2
D: TRBD2
size: NA
V: TRBV7-6
DNA: TGTGCCAGCAGCTTAGGGGCGGGACTAGTTTTCACCGGGGAGCTGTTTTTT
CDR3: CASSLGAGLVFTGELFF

J: TRBJ1-1
D: NA
size: NA
V: TRBV6-5
DNA: TGTGCCAGCAGCCCCCCCGGGGGACATGAAGCTTTCTTT
CDR3: CASSPPGGHEAFF

J: TRBJ2-7
D: NA
size: once
V: TRBV5-1
DNA: TGCGCCAGCAGCTTGGCCAACGGGGCCTTTGGAGAGCAGTACTTC
CDR3: CASSLANGAFGEQYF

J: TRBJ2-3
D: TRBD2
size: NA
V: TRBV18
DNA: TGTGCCAGCTCACTACGAGGACTAGCGGGAGGTGCAGATACGCAGTATTTT
CDR3: CASSLRGLAGGADTQYF

J: TRBJ2-7
D: NA
size: NA
V: TRBV15
DNA: TGTGCCACCAGCAGAGTTGGAGGGGGCAAATACGAGCAGTACTTC
CDR3: CATSRVGGGKYEQYF

J: TRBJ2-7
D: TRBD2
size: NA
V: TRBV27
DNA: TGTGCCAGCAGTTTATCGGCGGGAGAGGACTACGAGCAGTACTTC
CDR3: CASSLSAGEDYEQYF

J: TRBJ1-4
D: NA
size: NA
V: TRBV19
DNA: TGTGCCAGTAGCCCTACCCGGACAGATGAAAAACTGTTTTTT
CDR3: CASSPTRTDEKLFF

J: TRBJ2-2
D: NA
size: NA
V: TRBV7-6
DNA: TGTGCCAGCAGCTTAGGAGGGCCGAACACCGGGGAGCTGTTTTTT
CDR3: CASSLGGPNTGELFF

J: TRBJ2-7
D: TRBD1
size: NA
V: TRBV9
DNA: TGTGCCAGCAGCAGTACCGGGACAGGGAACCGGTACGAGCAGTACTTC
CDR3: CASSSTGTGNRYEQYF

J: TRBJ2-5
D: NA
size: once
V: TRBV7-2
DNA: TGTGCCAGCAGCTTAGATCGACAGACTTCCCAAGAGACCCAGTACTTC
CDR3: CASSLDRQTSQETQYF

J: TRBJ1-1
D: NA
size: NA
V: TRBV7-2
DNA: TGTGCCAGCAGCAAACTCGACGCCAGCACTGAAGCTTTCTTT
CDR3: CASSKLDASTEAFF

J: TRBJ2-5
D: TRBD2
size: NA
V: TRBV7-9
DNA: TGTGCCAGCAGGCTAGCGGGGCAAGAGACCCAGTACTTC
CDR3: CASRLAGQETQYF

J: TRBJ2-4
D: NA
size: NA
V: TRBV19
DNA: TGTGCCAGTAGTCCTTACTCACCCGGGGACATTCAGTACTTC
CDR3: CASSPYSPGDIQYF

J: TRBJ2-7
D: TRBD1
size: NA
V: TRBV6-6
DNA: TGTGCCAGCAGTTTTAGGCAGGGGGCGATAAACGAGCAGTACTTC
CDR3: CASSFRQGAINEQYF

J: TRBJ1-5
D: TRBD1
size: few
V: TRBV7-8
DNA: TGTGCCAGCAGCTGGGACAGGGATCAGCCCCAGCATTTT
CDR3: CASSWDRDQPQHF

J: TRBJ2-5
D: TRBD1
size: NA
V: TRBV9
DNA: TGTGCCAGCAGCGTGGGACAGGGGCAAGAGACCCAGTACTTC
CDR3: CASSVGQGQETQYF

J: TRBJ2-2
D: NA
size: few
V: TRBV7-3
DNA: TGTGCCAGCAGCTTATTAGCGAACACCGGGGAGCTGTTTTTT
CDR3: CASSLLANTGELFF

J: TRBJ1-2
D: NA
size: NA
V: TRBV28
DNA: TGTGCCAGCAGTCCGCGGGTATATGGCTACACCTTC
CDR3: CASSPRVYGYTF